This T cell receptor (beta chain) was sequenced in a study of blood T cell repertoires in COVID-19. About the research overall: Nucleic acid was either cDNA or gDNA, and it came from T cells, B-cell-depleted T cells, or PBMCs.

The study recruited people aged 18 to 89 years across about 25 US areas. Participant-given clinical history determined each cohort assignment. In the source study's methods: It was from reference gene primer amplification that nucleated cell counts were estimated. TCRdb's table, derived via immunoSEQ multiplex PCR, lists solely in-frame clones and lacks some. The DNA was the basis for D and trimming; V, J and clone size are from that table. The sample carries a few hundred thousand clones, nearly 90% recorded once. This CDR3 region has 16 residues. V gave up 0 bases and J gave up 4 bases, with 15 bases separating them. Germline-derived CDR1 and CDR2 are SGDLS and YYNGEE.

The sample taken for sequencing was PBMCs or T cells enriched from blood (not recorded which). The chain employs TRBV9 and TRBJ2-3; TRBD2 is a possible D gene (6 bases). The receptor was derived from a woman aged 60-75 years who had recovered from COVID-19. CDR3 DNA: TGTGCCAGCAGCGTAGGTTTGGACTACCTCGCAGATACGCAGTATTTT. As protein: CASSVGLDYLADTQYF.